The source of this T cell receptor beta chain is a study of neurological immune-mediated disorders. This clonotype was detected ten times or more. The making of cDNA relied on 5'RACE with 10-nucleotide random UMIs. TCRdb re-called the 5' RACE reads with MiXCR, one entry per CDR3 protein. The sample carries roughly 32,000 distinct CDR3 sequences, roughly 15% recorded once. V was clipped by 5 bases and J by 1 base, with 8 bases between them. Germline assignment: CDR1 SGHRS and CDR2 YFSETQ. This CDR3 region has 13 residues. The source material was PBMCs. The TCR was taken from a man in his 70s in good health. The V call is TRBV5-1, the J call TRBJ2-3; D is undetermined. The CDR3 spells CASSEVGTDTQYF. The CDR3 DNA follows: TGCGCCAGCAGTGAGGTCGGCACAGATACGCAGTATTTT.